This T cell receptor beta chain was obtained from a study of blood T cell repertoires in COVID-19. The authors' processing: It was from reference gene primer amplification that nucleated cell counts were estimated. Repertoires were generated with immunoSEQ multiplex PCR, while TCRdb's copy carries only in-frame clones and drops some. V, J and clone size were drawn from that table, and D and trimming were deduced from the DNA. Counted here are 180,000 or so clones, 86% occurring once; the ten biggest clones make up almost 1%. The CDR3 is 17 residues long. The ends lost 0 bases at V and 4 bases at J; junction bases unmatched: 9. Germline V gives CDR1 SGHAT, CDR2 FQNNGV.

This chain links TRBV11-2 with TRBJ2-1; 7 positions match TRBD2. This sequence originates from a man aged 18 to 35 with acute or convalescent COVID-19. Sequencing used peripheral blood. The CDR3 here is CASSLDLGSGGYNEQFF. As DNA, the CDR3 is TGTGCCAGCAGCTTAGATCTAGGGTCCGGGGGGTACAATGAGCAGTTCTTC.